A selection of T cell receptor beta chains follows, all from one sample in a study of blood T cell repertoires in COVID-19. The data were produced by immunoSEQ multiplex PCR, yet TCRdb's version contains in-frame clones alone and is incomplete. In the table there are about 90,000 clones, about 92% of which are singletons. The source material was peripheral blood. The receptors shown here come from a woman in her sixties or seventies with active COVID-19. Each CDR3 is given with its conserved first and last residue. The D gene is left open where the match is weak. Rows may omit the clone size; those that give it use once, few, many or a size class.

D: -
J: TRBJ1-2
V: TRBV28
size: -
CDR3: CASSSFRQGGGYTF
DNA: TGTGCCAGCAGTTCCTTCCGACAAGGGGGAGGCTACACCTTC

D: TRBD1
J: TRBJ1-2
V: TRBV6-2/TRBV6-3
size: -
CDR3: CASSYSGTASVYTF
DNA: TGTGCCAGCAGTTACTCTGGGACAGCCAGTGTCTACACCTTC

D: TRBD2
J: TRBJ2-1
V: TRBV18
size: -
CDR3: CASSPTGSGGVNEQFF
DNA: TGTGCCAGCTCACCCACCGGTAGCGGGGGGGTCAATGAGCAGTTCTTC

D: -
J: TRBJ2-5
V: TRBV6-4
size: -
CDR3: CASSPRAEGVQETQYF
DNA: TGTGCCAGCTCCCCAAGAGCTGAAGGAGTACAAGAGACCCAGTACTTC

D: TRBD1
J: TRBJ2-7
V: TRBV20-1
size: -
CDR3: CSASSSDRAYEQYF
DNA: TGCAGTGCTAGTTCCTCGGACAGGGCCTACGAGCAGTACTTC

D: TRBD1
J: TRBJ2-7
V: TRBV7-2
size: few
CDR3: CASSFSPTGGVWQYF
DNA: TGTGCCAGCAGCTTCAGCCCGACAGGGGGCGTTTGGCAGTACTTC

D: -
J: TRBJ2-7
V: TRBV28
size: once
CDR3: CATLRDGTREQYF
DNA: TGTGCCACCCTCCGAGACGGGACTCGCGAGCAGTACTTC

D: -
J: TRBJ1-4
V: TRBV19
size: -
CDR3: CASSRGGTERQNEKLFF
DNA: TGTGCCAGTAGTAGGGGAGGGACGGAGAGGCAAAATGAAAAACTGTTTTTT

D: -
J: TRBJ1-2
V: TRBV28
size: -
CDR3: CASRGQSGSYGYTF
DNA: TGTGCCAGCAGGGGACAATCGGGAAGTTATGGCTACACCTTC

D: -
J: TRBJ2-5
V: TRBV7-2
size: -
CDR3: CASSLGGAGGETQYF
DNA: TGTGCCAGCAGCTTAGGGGGGGCAGGGGGAGAGACCCAGTACTTC

D: TRBD1
J: TRBJ2-7
V: TRBV27
size: -
CDR3: CASRRTGGTYEQYF
DNA: TGTGCCAGCAGACGGACAGGGGGAACCTACGAGCAGTACTTC

D: -
J: TRBJ1-2
V: TRBV11-2
size: -
CDR3: CASSLASGRANYGYTF
DNA: TGTGCCAGCAGCTTGGCGTCAGGGCGAGCTAACTATGGCTACACCTTC

D: TRBD1
J: TRBJ2-1
V: TRBV19
size: -
CDR3: CASSTSPGQNYNEQFF
DNA: TGTGCCAGTAGTACCTCACCGGGACAGAACTACAATGAGCAGTTCTTC

D: -
J: TRBJ2-3
V: TRBV5-1
size: -
CDR3: CASSSQMGAGDTQYF
DNA: TGCGCCAGCAGCTCCCAGATGGGGGCGGGAGATACGCAGTATTTT

D: TRBD2
J: TRBJ2-1
V: TRBV12-3/TRBV12-4
size: -
CDR3: CASSFTREGEQFF
DNA: TGTGCCAGCAGCTTTACAAGGGAGGGTGAGCAGTTCTTC

D: TRBD2
J: TRBJ2-1
V: TRBV5-6
size: -
CDR3: CASSLEGVGGRQFF
DNA: TGTGCCAGCAGCTTGGAGGGTGTGGGAGGGCGGCAGTTCTTC

D: -
J: TRBJ1-1
V: TRBV5-1
size: -
CDR3: CASSALGSSNTEAFF
DNA: TGCGCCAGCAGCGCCCTAGGATCTTCGAACACTGAAGCTTTCTTT

D: -
J: TRBJ1-1
V: TRBV28
size: -
CDR3: CASSLGRASGTEAFF
DNA: TGTGCCAGCAGTTTAGGGAGGGCCTCCGGCACTGAAGCTTTCTTT

D: -
J: TRBJ2-5
V: TRBV5-4
size: -
CDR3: CASSSARSGETQYF
DNA: TGTGCCAGCAGCTCCGCCAGGTCGGGGGAGACCCAGTACTTC

D: -
J: TRBJ2-7
V: TRBV19
size: -
CDR3: CASSIQGEQYF
DNA: TGTGCCAGTAGTATCCAGGGCGAGCAGTACTTC

D: TRBD2
J: TRBJ2-4
V: TRBV19
size: once
CDR3: CASRLAGAKNIQYF
DNA: TGTGCCAGTAGGCTAGCGGGAGCCAAAAACATTCAGTACTTC

D: TRBD1
J: TRBJ2-7
V: TRBV5-3
size: -
CDR3: CARSRDRGQYEQYF
DNA: TGTGCCAGAAGCCGGGACAGGGGGCAATACGAGCAGTACTTC

D: TRBD1
J: TRBJ2-7
V: TRBV19
size: -
CDR3: CASRGQISYEQYF
DNA: TGTGCCAGTAGGGGACAGATCTCCTACGAGCAGTACTTC

D: -
J: TRBJ2-4
V: TRBV14
size: -
CDR3: CASSQDATRVAKNIQYF
DNA: TGTGCCAGCAGCCAAGATGCGACGAGGGTAGCCAAAAACATTCAGTACTTC

D: -
J: TRBJ2-3
V: TRBV7-2
size: -
CDR3: CASMEGNTDTQYF
DNA: TGTGCCAGCATGGAGGGAAACACAGATACGCAGTATTTT

D: TRBD2
J: TRBJ2-1
V: TRBV11-1
size: -
CDR3: CASSLGIAGAVFF
DNA: TGTGCCAGCAGCTTAGGTATAGCGGGGGCCGTGTTCTTC

D: -
J: TRBJ1-2
V: TRBV5-4
size: once
CDR3: CASSVTGTNHGYTF
DNA: TGTGCCAGCAGCGTAACCGGGACAAATCATGGCTACACCTTC

D: TRBD2
J: TRBJ2-1
V: TRBV9
size: -
CDR3: CASSPARGLAGGRLDEQFF
DNA: TGTGCCAGCAGCCCCGCCCGGGGACTAGCGGGGGGGCGATTGGATGAGCAGTTCTTC

D: TRBD1
J: TRBJ1-5
V: TRBV2
size: few
CDR3: CASRGPGTGGHQPQHF
DNA: TGTGCCAGCAGAGGACCCGGGACAGGGGGTCATCAGCCCCAGCATTTT

D: TRBD2
J: TRBJ2-1
V: TRBV24-1
size: -
CDR3: CATSEGGLAGGYNEQFF
DNA: TGTGCCACCAGTGAGGGAGGACTAGCGGGAGGGTACAATGAGCAGTTCTTC

D: TRBD1
J: TRBJ2-5
V: TRBV7-2
size: -
CDR3: CASRRTGRETQYF
DNA: TGTGCCAGCAGACGGACAGGGAGGGAGACCCAGTACTTC

D: TRBD2
J: TRBJ2-7
V: TRBV7-2
size: once
CDR3: CASSSWTSPPYEQYF
DNA: TGTGCCAGCAGCTCGTGGACTAGCCCACCCTACGAGCAGTACTTC

D: TRBD1
J: TRBJ1-2
V: TRBV7-9
size: -
CDR3: CASSLVGQGMWGYTF
DNA: TGTGCCAGCAGCTTAGTTGGACAGGGGATGTGGGGCTACACCTTC

D: -
J: TRBJ1-2
V: TRBV6-1
size: -
CDR3: CASSDRTYGYTF
DNA: TGTGCCAGCAGTGACAGGACTTATGGCTACACCTTC

D: -
J: TRBJ2-1
V: TRBV5-6
size: -
CDR3: CASSTPRSGYHNEQFF
DNA: TGTGCCAGCAGCACTCCCCGGTCAGGGTACCACAATGAGCAGTTCTTC

D: -
J: TRBJ2-4
V: TRBV2
size: -
CDR3: CASQAAPVQYF
DNA: TGTGCCAGCCAGGCAGCCCCGGTTCAGTACTTC

D: -
J: TRBJ2-2
V: TRBV7-2
size: -
CDR3: CASSPGHFTGELFF
DNA: TGTGCCAGCAGCCCGGGACATTTCACCGGGGAGCTGTTTTTT

D: TRBD1
J: TRBJ2-6
V: TRBV3-1/TRBV3-2
size: -
CDR3: CASSQVWGTGGAGANVLTF
DNA: TGTGCCAGCAGCCAAGTTTGGGGGACAGGGGGTGCCGGGGCCAACGTCCTGACTTTC

D: TRBD1
J: TRBJ2-4
V: TRBV5-6
size: once
CDR3: CASSTTTGAQGIQYF
DNA: TGTGCCAGCAGCACAACTACAGGGGCTCAGGGCATTCAGTACTTC

D: -
J: TRBJ1-4
V: TRBV2
size: -
CDR3: CASSARDSATNEKLFF
DNA: TGTGCCAGCAGTGCAAGAGACAGTGCAACTAATGAAAAACTGTTTTTT

D: -
J: TRBJ1-6
V: TRBV7-2
size: -
CDR3: CASSLDAGRKSPLHF
DNA: TGTGCCAGCAGCTTAGACGCAGGGCGGAAGTCACCCCTCCACTTT

D: TRBD2
J: TRBJ2-1
V: TRBV11-3
size: once
CDR3: CASSGLAGSSYNEQFF
DNA: TGTGCCAGCAGCGGGCTAGCGGGAAGCTCCTACAATGAGCAGTTCTTC

D: TRBD1
J: TRBJ2-7
V: TRBV7-9
size: -
CDR3: CASSSTGGSSFEQYF
DNA: TGTGCCAGCAGCTCGACAGGGGGGTCGAGCTTCGAGCAGTACTTC

D: TRBD1
J: TRBJ1-1
V: TRBV24-1
size: -
CDR3: CATSGASGQGREGTEAFF
DNA: TGTGCCACCAGTGGCGCTTCCGGACAGGGTAGGGAGGGCACTGAAGCTTTCTTT

D: TRBD1
J: TRBJ2-1
V: TRBV20-1
size: once
CDR3: CSASIRGLGSYNEQFF
DNA: TGCAGTGCTAGTATCAGGGGGCTGGGCTCCTACAATGAGCAGTTCTTC

D: TRBD2
J: TRBJ2-5
V: TRBV19
size: once
CDR3: CASSRLAGGGETQYF
DNA: TGTGCCAGTAGTAGACTAGCGGGAGGTGGAGAGACCCAGTACTTC

D: -
J: TRBJ2-7
V: TRBV9
size: -
CDR3: CASSDEGNSPYEQYF
DNA: TGTGCCAGCAGCGATGAGGGAAACTCCCCCTACGAGCAGTACTTC

D: TRBD1
J: TRBJ1-6
V: TRBV5-3
size: -
CDR3: CARSLRQQGSSYNSPLHF
DNA: TGTGCCAGAAGCTTAAGGCAACAGGGGAGCTCCTATAATTCACCCCTCCACTTT

D: -
J: TRBJ2-2
V: TRBV9
size: -
CDR3: CASSAPPGDRYTGELFF
DNA: TGTGCCAGCAGCGCCCCGCCGGGGGATCGGTACACCGGGGAGCTGTTTTTT

D: TRBD2
J: TRBJ2-1
V: TRBV24-1
size: -
CDR3: CATSARGGRLNEQFF
DNA: TGTGCCACCAGTGCCCGGGGGGGGCGTCTCAATGAGCAGTTCTTC

D: -
J: TRBJ1-6
V: TRBV19
size: -
CDR3: CASSMPYRASSPLHF
DNA: TGTGCCAGTAGTATGCCCTACAGGGCAAGTTCACCCCTCCACTTT

D: TRBD1
J: TRBJ2-3
V: TRBV2
size: -
CDR3: CSGTGVQVADTQYF
DNA: TGTTCGGGGACAGGGGTCCAAGTCGCAGATACGCAGTATTTT